Listed here are 24 T cell receptor beta chains from one sample, sequenced in a study of cytomegalovirus exposure and HLA in healthy donors. PCR amplification relied on 60 Vbeta primers (plus 13 Jbeta primers). Produced via immunoSEQ multiplex PCR; TCRdb's table is partial and in-frame only. The repertoire includes about 190,000 clones, just under 75% of them detected once, and about 4.8% sits in the top ten. The source material was PBMCs. The source of these receptors is a young man in good health and CMV-seropositive.

The chain recombines TRBV28 with TRBJ2-7, with 7 bases aligning to TRBD2. V trimming: 4 bases; J trimming: 6 bases; junction bases outside the gene matches: 3. The CDR3 has 12 amino acids. Germline values: CDR1 MDHEN, CDR2 SYDVKM. The CDR3 sequence is CASSSSSGEQYF. The CDR3 nucleotides read TGTGCCAGCAGTTCGTCTAGCGGCGAGCAGTACTTC.

This clone was seen only a few times. The chain links TRBV7-9 to TRBJ2-3, with a possible D match to TRBD2 (6 bases). V was trimmed by 4 bases and J by 6 bases, leaving 17 bases between them. This CDR3 has 15 amino acids. CDR1 is SEHNR and CDR2 is FQNEAQ in the germline V gene (reference sequence). CDR3 sequence: CASSSGSRSLDTQYF. DNA for the CDR3: TGTGCCAGCAGCTCCGGGAGCAGGAGTTTGGATACGCAGTATTTT. The variable domain in full, with the rest retrieved from reference TRBV7-9 and TRBJ2-3, is DTGVSQNPRHKITKRGQNVTFRCDPISEHNRLYWYRQTLGQGPEFLTYFQNEAQLEKSRLLSDRFSAERPKGSFSTLEIQRTEQGDSAMYLCASSSGSRSLDTQYFGPGTRLTVL.

The chain has TRBV28 and TRBJ2-7; D might be TRBD1 (7 bases). The ends were cut back, 6 bases at V and 6 bases at J, with 18 bases in the middle. The length of the CDR3 is 14 residues. The germline gives CDR1 MDHEN, CDR2 SYDVKM. The CDR3, as DNA: TGTGCCAGCAGCCTGGAGGGGGCGCCAGCCGAGCAGTACTTC. It yields the protein CASSLEGAPAEQYF.

The rearrangement links TRBV9 to TRBJ1-2; D ambiguous. In germline, CDR1 is SGDLS, CDR2 YYNGEE. V lost 0 bases, J lost 4 bases, and 13 bases lay in between. The CDR3 loop spans 15 amino acids. As DNA, the CDR3 is TGTGCCAGCAGCGTAGGTGGGCAAAAGGTCTATGGCTACACCTTC. Translating it yields CASSVGGQKVYGYTF.

This clone appeared a single time. The chain has TRBV15 and TRBJ2-1; D may be TRBD1 (6 bases). Germline CDR1 is LNHNV and CDR2 is YYDKDF (reference sequence). V shed 1 base and J shed 8 bases, with 6 bases lying between them. The CDR3 loop spans 12 amino acids. Here the CDR3 reads CATSRGQDEQFF. CDR3 nucleotide sequence: TGTGCCACCAGCAGAGGACAGGATGAGCAGTTCTTC. Supplemented by reference TRBV15 and TRBJ2-1, the full variable domain reads DAMVIQNPRYQVTQFGKPVTLSCSQTLNHNVMYWYQQKSSQAPKLLFHYYDKDFNNEADTPDNFQSRRPNTSFCFLDIRSPGLGDTAMYLCATSRGQDEQFFGPGTRLTVL.

V is TRBV6-1 and J is TRBJ2-1, with no clear D. The CDR3 is 11 amino acids. The germline V gene encodes CDR1 MNHNS and CDR2 SASEGT. With 7 bases removed from V and 7 bases from J, the gap between germline ends came to 8 bases. Written as DNA, the CDR3 is TGTGCCAGCATGGCGGTTAATGAGCAGTTCTTC. Translated, it gives CASMAVNEQFF.

The count of this clone is one. The rearrangement joins TRBV29-1 to TRBJ2-7, with 7 bases aligning to TRBD1. The CDR3 consists of 13 residues. The V gene end was trimmed by 6 bases and the J gene end by 0 bases; junction bases not matched to a gene: 5. CDR1 is SQVTM and CDR2 is ANQGSEA in the germline V gene. CDR3 nucleotides: TGCAGCGTCTCGACAGGGAGCTCCTACGAGCAGTACTTC. Residues: CSVSTGSSYEQYF.

The chain recombines TRBV4-3 with TRBJ2-7; TRBD1 agrees at 8 bases. The CDR3 extends over 15 amino acids. The V gene's germline CDR1 is LGHNA and CDR2 YSLEER. The trim removed 4 bases at V and 3 bases at J, leaving 8 bases unmatched. CDR3 DNA: TGCGCCAGCAGCCCATCACAGGGGGGAGGCTACGAGCAGTACTTC. Translation gives CASSPSQGGGYEQYF.

DNA of the CDR3: TGTGCCTGGAGTGGGGCAGGGGGCCTCCCGGGTTCACCCCTCCACTTT. Translation gives CAWSGAGGLPGSPLHF. V and J are TRBV30 and TRBJ1-6; TRBD1 matches at 8 bases. V was pared by 1 base and J by 9 bases, with 11 bases of the junction left unmatched. Per the germline V gene, CDR1 is GTSNPN and CDR2 is SVGIG (reference sequence). This CDR3 has 16 residues. The full variable domain, rest sourced from reference TRBV30 and TRBJ1-6, is SQTIHQWPATLVQPVGSPLSLECTVEGTSNPNLYWYRQAAGRGLQLLFYSVGIGQISSEVPQNLSASRPQDRQFILSSKKLLLSDSGFYLCAWSGAGGLPGSPLHFGNGTRLTVT.

The V call is TRBV14, the J call TRBJ2-5; unclear D gene. With 3 bases removed from V and 2 bases from J, the gap between germline ends came to 7 bases. In germline, CDR1 is SGHDN, CDR2 FVKESK. The CDR3 is 13 residues long. The CDR3 sequence: CASSQIAQETQYF. CDR3 bases: TGTGCCAGCAGCCAGATAGCTCAAGAGACCCAGTACTTC.

The J gene is TRBJ1-5, the V gene TRBV6-1, with D perhaps TRBD1 (6 bases). The V end lost 1 base, the J end lost 12 bases, and 13 bases lay between the germline ends. The CDR3 contains 13 residues. From germline, CDR1 is MNHNS and CDR2 SASEGT. In DNA form, the CDR3 reads TGTGCCAGCAGTGAAGGGAGGACAGCAAACCAGCATTTT. As protein: CASSEGRTANQHF.

V is TRBV28 and J is TRBJ1-5; 10 positions agree with TRBD1. This CDR3 region has 16 residues. The V and J ends lost 2 bases and 6 bases, in that order; junction bases with no gene match: 7. In germline, CDR1 is MDHEN, CDR2 SYDVKM. The CDR3 loop is CASSLEWTGGSQPQHF. The CDR3 DNA follows: TGTGCCAGCAGTTTAGAGTGGACAGGGGGATCTCAGCCCCAGCATTTT. Together with reference TRBV28 and TRBJ1-5, the CDR3 gives the full variable domain: DVKVTQSSRYLVKRTGEKVFLECVQDMDHENMFWYRQDPGLGLRLIYFSYDVKMKEKGDIPEGYSVSREKKERFSLILESASTNQTSMYLCASSLEWTGGSQPQHFGDGTRLSIL.

The J gene is TRBJ2-3, the V gene TRBV6-1, with TRBD1 matching over 9 bases. The junction had 10 bases not matched to a gene; V was cut back by 6 bases and J by 6 bases. From germline, CDR1 is MNHNS and CDR2 SASEGT. CDR3 size: 15 residues. The chain's CDR3 is CASSPGTGRADTQYF. In nucleotides, the CDR3 is TGTGCCAGCAGCCCCGGGACAGGGAGGGCGGATACGCAGTATTTT.

The J gene is TRBJ2-5, the V gene TRBV7-2; D gene uncertain. Between the trimmed V and J ends, which lost 0 bases and 1 base, there was a span of 6 bases. Germline loops: CDR1 SGHTA, CDR2 FQGNSA. This CDR3 has 14 residues. The CDR3 region has the DNA TGTGCCAGCAGCTTAGCGGTAGCCCAAGAGACCCAGTACTTC. Translating gives CASSLAVAQETQYF.

This clone was seen a handful of times. V usage is TRBV25-1 and J usage is TRBJ2-5, with 7 bases identical to TRBD2. The CDR3 spans 15 residues. The trim removed 2 bases at V and 3 bases at J, leaving 6 bases unmatched. CDR1 is MGHDK and CDR2 is SYGVNS in the germline V gene. The chain's CDR3 is CASSEPLGGEETQYF. Here the CDR3 DNA reads TGTGCCAGCAGTGAACCCTTGGGAGGGGAAGAGACCCAGTACTTC. The variable domain in full, completed from reference TRBV25-1 and TRBJ2-5, reads EADIYQTPRYLVIGTGKKITLECSQTMGHDKMYWYQQDPGMELHLIHYSYGVNSTEKGDLSSESTVSRIRTEHFPLTLESARPSHTSQYLCASSEPLGGEETQYFGPGTRLLVL.

This chain links TRBV19 with TRBJ1-2, with D unresolved. Trimming took off 6 bases at V and 7 bases at J, with 9 bases between the two ends. The CDR3 covers 11 residues. Germline V gene sequence: CDR1 LNHDA, CDR2 SQIVND (reference sequence). The CDR3 loop is CASRGGGGYTF. For the CDR3, the DNA is TGTGCCAGTAGAGGAGGTGGTGGCTACACCTTC.

The genes are TRBV5-6 and TRBJ2-3; TRBD2 is a possible D gene (5 bases). This CDR3 is 13 amino acids long. Trimming pared 0 bases from V and 4 bases from J, leaving 6 bases between. The germline V gene has CDR1 SGHDT and CDR2 YYEEEE. The CDR3 DNA is TGTGCCAGCAGCTTGGGAGGGCCAGATACGCAGTATTTT. Translated: CASSLGGPDTQYF.

The rearrangement uses TRBV19 and TRBJ2-5; possible D gene TRBD1, 5 bases. Trimming cost V 1 base and J 5 bases, with 14 bases left between them. This CDR3 has 15 residues. The germline gives CDR1 LNHDA, CDR2 SQIVND (reference sequence). CDR3 protein: CASSIGGQRRETQYF. The CDR3, as DNA: TGTGCCAGTAGTATAGGGGGCCAGCGAAGGGAGACCCAGTACTTC.

The chain employs TRBV9 and TRBJ1-4; no reliable D call. Trimming took off 4 bases at V and 1 base at J, with 8 bases between the two ends. Germline CDR1 SGDLS, CDR2 YYNGEE. The CDR3 runs 14 residues. The CDR3 spells CASSRRVTNEKLFF. The CDR3 nucleotides read TGTGCCAGCAGCAGGAGAGTAACTAATGAAAAACTGTTTTTT.

This rearrangement joins TRBV19 to TRBJ2-7; a weak D match, TRBD1 (6 bases). Trimming pared 5 bases from V and 0 bases from J, leaving 11 bases between. CDR3 length equals 14 residues. Per germline, CDR1 LNHDA and CDR2 SQIVND (reference sequence). CDR3 in DNA: TGTGCCAGTAGTCCACAGGGATTCTCCTACGAGCAGTACTTC. This translates into CASSPQGFSYEQYF.

V gene TRBV18 combines with J gene TRBJ2-1; 13 bases are a match to TRBD2. Looked up from germline, CDR1 is KGHSH and CDR2 is LQKENI. This CDR3 has 17 residues. With 3 bases clipped from V and 8 bases from J, the junction kept 10 bases outside the gene matches. Here the CDR3 DNA reads TGTGCCAGCTCACCTACAAGGACGGGACTAGCGGGGTATGAGCAGTTCTTC. Protein product: CASSPTRTGLAGYEQFF.

The chain employs TRBV6-4 and TRBJ2-2; 7 nucleotides align to TRBD2. Trimming cost V 4 bases and J 0 bases; bases outside gene matches: 5. Germline CDR1 is MRHNA and CDR2 is SNTAGT. The CDR3 totals 16 residues. The CDR3 is CASSAVAGTNTGELFF. The CDR3 DNA reads TGTGCCAGCAGTGCCGTAGCGGGCACGAACACCGGGGAGCTGTTTTTT.

This clone was counted between two and nine times. This rearrangement joins TRBV9 to TRBJ2-7; the D is unclear. V gave up 2 bases and J gave up 5 bases, with 11 bases separating them. The CDR3 has 13 residues. Germline loops: CDR1 SGDLS, CDR2 YYNGEE. This chain's CDR3 is CASSVWAVDEQYF. The CDR3 nucleotides read TGTGCCAGCAGCGTTTGGGCAGTTGACGAGCAGTACTTC.

The rearrangement links TRBV5-1 to TRBJ2-5; 8 nucleotides match TRBD1. Judging by the DNA end, TRBJ2-7 fits better; the J call may be wrong. CDR3 size: 14 residues. Per the germline V gene, CDR1 is SGHRS and CDR2 is YFSETQ. The CDR3 is CASNPGGAVYEQYF. For the CDR3, the DNA is TGCGCCAGCAACCCAGGGGGCGCGGTCTACGAGCAGTACTTC.